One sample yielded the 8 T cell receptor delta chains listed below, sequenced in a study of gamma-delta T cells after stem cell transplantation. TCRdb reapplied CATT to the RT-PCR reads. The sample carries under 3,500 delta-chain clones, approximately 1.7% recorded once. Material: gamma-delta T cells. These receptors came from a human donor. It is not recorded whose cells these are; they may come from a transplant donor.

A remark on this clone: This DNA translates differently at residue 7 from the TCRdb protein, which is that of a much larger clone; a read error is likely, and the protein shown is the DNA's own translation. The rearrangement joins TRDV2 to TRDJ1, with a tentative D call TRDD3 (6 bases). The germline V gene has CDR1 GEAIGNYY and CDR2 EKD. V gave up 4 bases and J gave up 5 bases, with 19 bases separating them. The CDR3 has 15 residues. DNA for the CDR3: TGTGCCTGTGATCCCCTACAGGGGGACCGGGATAAACTCATCTTT. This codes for CACDPLQGDRDKLIF.

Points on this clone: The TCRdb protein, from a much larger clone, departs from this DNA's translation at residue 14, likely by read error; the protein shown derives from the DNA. The CDR3 DNA reads as TGTGCCTGTGACTCCCTAGGGGGGGGATCGTACACCGATGAACTCATCTTT. This sequence encodes CACDSLGGGSYTDELIF. The chain recombines TRDV2 with TRDJ1; TRDD3 aligns across 7 bases. Germline V gene data show CDR1 as GEAIGNYY and CDR2 as EKD. The CDR3 is 17 amino acids.

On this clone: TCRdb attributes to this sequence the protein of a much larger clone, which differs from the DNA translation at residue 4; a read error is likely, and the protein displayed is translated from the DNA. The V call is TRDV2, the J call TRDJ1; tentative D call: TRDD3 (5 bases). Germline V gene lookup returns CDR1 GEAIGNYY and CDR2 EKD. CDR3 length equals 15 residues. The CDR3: CACGTVGDIGESLIF. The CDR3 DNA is TGTGCCTGTGGCACCGTTGGAGATATAGGGGAGTCACTCATCTTT.

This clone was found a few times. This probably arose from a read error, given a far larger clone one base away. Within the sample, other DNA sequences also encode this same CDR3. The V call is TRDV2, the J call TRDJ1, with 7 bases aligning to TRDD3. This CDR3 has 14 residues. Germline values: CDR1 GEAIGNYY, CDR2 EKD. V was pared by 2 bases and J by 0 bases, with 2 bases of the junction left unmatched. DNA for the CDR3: TGTGCCTGTGACAAGCTGGGGGACACCGATAAACTCATCTTT. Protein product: CACDKLGDTDKLIF.

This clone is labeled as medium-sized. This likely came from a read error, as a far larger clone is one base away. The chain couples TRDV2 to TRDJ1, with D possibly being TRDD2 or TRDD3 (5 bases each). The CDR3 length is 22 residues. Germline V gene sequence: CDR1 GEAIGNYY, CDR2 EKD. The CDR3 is CACDPLPNLLGRTLGNTDRLIF. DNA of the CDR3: TGTGCCTGTGACCCGCTTCCAAATCTGCTGGGTCGAACCCTTGGGAACACCGATAGACTCATCTTT.

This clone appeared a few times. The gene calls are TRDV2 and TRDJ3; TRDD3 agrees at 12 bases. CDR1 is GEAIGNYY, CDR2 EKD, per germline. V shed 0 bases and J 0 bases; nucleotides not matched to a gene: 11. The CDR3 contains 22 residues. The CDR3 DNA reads TGTGCCTGTGACACCGTTTCGACTGGGGGATACTCTAGCTCCTGGGACACCCGACAGATGTTTTTC. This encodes CACDTVSTGGYSSSWDTRQMFF.

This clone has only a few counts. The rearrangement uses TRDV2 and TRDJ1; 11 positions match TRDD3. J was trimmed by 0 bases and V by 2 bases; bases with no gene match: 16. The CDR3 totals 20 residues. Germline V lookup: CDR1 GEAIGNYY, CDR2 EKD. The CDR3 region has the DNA TGTGCCTGTGACAGTGTACTGGGGGATAACAGCCCCTCTTACACCGATAAACTCATCTTT. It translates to CACDSVLGDNSPSYTDKLIF.

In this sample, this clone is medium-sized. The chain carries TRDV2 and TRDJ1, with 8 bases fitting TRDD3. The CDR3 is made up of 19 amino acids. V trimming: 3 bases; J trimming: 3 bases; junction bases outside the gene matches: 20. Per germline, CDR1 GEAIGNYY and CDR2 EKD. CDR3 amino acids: CACDAIPNSGDRVADKLIF. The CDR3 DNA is TGTGCCTGTGACGCTATTCCGAACTCGGGGGATAGGGTCGCCGATAAACTCATCTTT.